The subject of this entry is one T cell receptor (beta chain). Germline is not matched at one junction end, which may reflect a read error. The CDR3 has 15 residues. From around 500 ng of total RNA, TCR beta-specific cDNA was reverse-transcribed using a constant-region primer. ARM-PCR, slightly modified, supplied the TCR beta libraries through three nested multiplex PCR rounds. PCR rounds one and two used TRBV1-TRBV30 forward primers with a C-beta reverse primer for 10 cycles each. A single record per CDR3 protein comes from TCRdb applying MiXCR to the multiplex PCR reads. The repertoire holds around 190,000 distinct CDR3 sequences, with around four fifths as singletons. Without any cell sorting, roughly 17-31 mg of bulk tissue yielded co-extracted RNA and DNA. Patients had chronic HBV infection and were treatment-naive. In every tumor sample, viable tumor cells made up over 85%. The data were obtained in a study of tumor-infiltrating lymphocytes in primary liver carcinoma. The wider study: Stage T1-T3 N0M0 and a size of about 4 to 10 cm characterized the tumors.

Sample: tumor tissue from primary liver carcinoma. The chain uses TRBV12-3 or TRBV12-4 and TRBJ1-3; a weak D match, TRBD1 (5 bases). This receptor was identified in a man aged 35 to 55 with primary liver carcinoma and hepatitis B virus infection. The CDR3 DNA sequence: TGTGCCAGTAGTTTTGGGGCAGCAACAGGAAACACCATGTATTTT. Translation: CASSFGAATGNTMYF.